These T cell receptor beta chains were read from a single sample in a study of OX40 agonist ivuxolimab in advanced cancers. The data were produced by immunoSEQ multiplex PCR, yet TCRdb's version contains in-frame clones alone and is incomplete. Of about 69,000 clones in the sample, 90% to 95% were seen once. Sample: CD4+ or CD8+ T cells sorted from blood, taken in a trial of the OX40 agonist ivuxolimab. The receptors were sampled from an adult with an advanced solid tumor such as melanoma, head and neck, liver or kidney cancer. The CDR3 runs from the conserved cysteine through the conserved F or W. A D gene is named only where the DNA matches it firmly. Size tells how often a clone was seen (once, few, many) or the class of an expanded clone, and some rows leave it out.

NA | NA | TRBJ1-1 | TRBV2 | CASKLGKGTEAFF | TGTGCCAGCAAGTTGGGTAAGGGCACTGAAGCTTTCTTT
NA | NA | TRBJ1-1 | TRBV6-6 | CASRPQITEAFF | TGTGCCAGCAGACCCCAAATCACTGAAGCTTTCTTT
TRBD2 | NA | TRBJ2-1 | TRBV19 | CASSRLAGTYNEQFF | TGTGCCAGTAGCAGACTAGCGGGAACGTACAATGAGCAGTTCTTC
NA | once | TRBJ1-3 | TRBV5-6 | CASSLGRERHTIYF | TGTGCCAGCAGCTTGGGGAGGGAACGACACACCATATATTTT
TRBD1 | NA | TRBJ1-2 | TRBV7-9 | CASSLGGQGVDGYTF | TGTGCCAGCAGCTTAGGAGGACAGGGAGTGGATGGCTACACCTTC
NA | NA | TRBJ2-5 | TRBV28 | CASSTLGATQYF | TGTGCCAGCTCCACCCTTGGGGCTACCCAGTACTTC
TRBD1 | NA | TRBJ1-6 | TRBV11-2 | CASSSRDRGTSPLHF | TGTGCCAGCAGCTCCCGGGACAGGGGCACTTCACCCCTCCACTTT
TRBD2 | NA | TRBJ2-5 | TRBV12-5 | CASDKTSGISETQYF | TGTGCTAGTGACAAGACTAGCGGTATCTCAGAGACCCAGTACTTC
NA | NA | TRBJ1-5 | TRBV11-2 | CASSFFGGVSNQPQHF | TGTGCCAGCAGCTTTTTTGGAGGGGTTAGCAATCAGCCCCAGCATTTT
NA | NA | TRBJ1-1 | TRBV19 | CASSIDPDRQGPEAFF | TGTGCCAGTAGTATAGATCCCGATCGGCAGGGGCCTGAAGCTTTCTTT
NA | once | TRBJ2-2 | TRBV6-6 | CASSGGDTGELFF | TGTGCCAGCAGCGGGGGAGACACCGGGGAGCTGTTTTTT
TRBD1 | NA | TRBJ2-7 | TRBV6-6 | CASSYDRGYEQYF | TGTGCCAGCAGTTATGACAGGGGCTACGAGCAGTACTTC
NA | NA | TRBJ1-1 | TRBV7-8 | CASSLGGGRPGNTEAFF | TGTGCCAGCAGCTTAGGAGGCGGCCGTCCAGGGAACACTGAAGCTTTCTTT
NA | NA | TRBJ2-3 | TRBV21-1 | CASSKADQGLAWDTDTQYF | TGTGCCAGCAGCAAAGCGGATCAGGGACTAGCATGGGACACAGATACGCAGTATTTT